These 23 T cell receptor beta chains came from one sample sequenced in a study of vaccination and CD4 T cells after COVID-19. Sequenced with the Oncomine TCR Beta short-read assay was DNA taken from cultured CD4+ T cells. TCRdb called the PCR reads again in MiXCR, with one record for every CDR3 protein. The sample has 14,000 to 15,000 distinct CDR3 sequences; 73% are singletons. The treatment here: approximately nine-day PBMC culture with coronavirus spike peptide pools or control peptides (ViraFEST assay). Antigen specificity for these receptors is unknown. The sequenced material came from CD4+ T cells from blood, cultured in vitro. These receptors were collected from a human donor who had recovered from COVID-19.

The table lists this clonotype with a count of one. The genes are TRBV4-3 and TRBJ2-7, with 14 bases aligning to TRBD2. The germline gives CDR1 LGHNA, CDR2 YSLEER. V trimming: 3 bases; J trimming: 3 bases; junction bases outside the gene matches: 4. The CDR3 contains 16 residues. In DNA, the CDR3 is TGCGCCAGCAGCCACGCCGGGACTAGCGGGAGCTACGAGCAGTACTTC. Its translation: CASSHAGTSGSYEQYF.

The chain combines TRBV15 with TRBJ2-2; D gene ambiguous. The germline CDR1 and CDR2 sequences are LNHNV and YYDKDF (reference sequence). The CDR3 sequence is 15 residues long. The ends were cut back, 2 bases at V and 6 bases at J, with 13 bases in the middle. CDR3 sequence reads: CATSRPHTEPGELFF. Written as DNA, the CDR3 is TGTGCCACCAGCAGACCACATACAGAACCCGGGGAGCTGTTTTTT.

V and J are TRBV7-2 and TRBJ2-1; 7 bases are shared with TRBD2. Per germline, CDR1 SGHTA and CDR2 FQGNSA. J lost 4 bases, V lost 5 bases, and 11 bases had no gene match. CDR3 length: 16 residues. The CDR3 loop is CASSILGASGYNEQFF. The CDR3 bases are TGTGCCAGCAGCATACTCGGGGCTAGCGGATACAATGAGCAGTTCTTC.

CDR3: CSAASGADTEAFF. The CDR3 DNA reads as TGCAGTGCCGCCTCCGGGGCTGATACTGAAGCTTTCTTT. This rearrangement joins TRBV20-1 to TRBJ1-1, with D perhaps TRBD1 (5 bases). This CDR3 is 13 amino acids long. CDR1 is DFQATT and CDR2 is SNEGSKA in the germline V gene (reference sequence). Trimming removed 6 bases from V and 5 bases from J, with 16 bases in between.

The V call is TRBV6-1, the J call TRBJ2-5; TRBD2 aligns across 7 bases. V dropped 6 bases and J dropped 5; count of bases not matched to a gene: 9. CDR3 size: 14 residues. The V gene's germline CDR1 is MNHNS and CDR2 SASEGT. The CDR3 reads CASSWGGPKETQYF. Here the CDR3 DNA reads TGTGCCAGCAGCTGGGGAGGGCCGAAGGAGACCCAGTACTTC.

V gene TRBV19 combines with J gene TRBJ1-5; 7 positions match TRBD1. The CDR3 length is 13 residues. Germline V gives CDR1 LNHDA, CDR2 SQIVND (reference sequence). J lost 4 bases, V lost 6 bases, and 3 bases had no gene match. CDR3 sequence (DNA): TGTGCCAGTAGGACAGGGTGGAATCAGCCCCAGCATTTT. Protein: CASRTGWNQPQHF.

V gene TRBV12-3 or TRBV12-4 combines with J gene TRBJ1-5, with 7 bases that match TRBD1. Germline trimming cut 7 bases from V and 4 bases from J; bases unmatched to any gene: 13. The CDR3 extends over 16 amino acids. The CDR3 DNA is TGTGCCAGCATGGGACAGCTTATTGGGTTTAATCAGCCCCAGCATTTT. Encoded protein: CASMGQLIGFNQPQHF.

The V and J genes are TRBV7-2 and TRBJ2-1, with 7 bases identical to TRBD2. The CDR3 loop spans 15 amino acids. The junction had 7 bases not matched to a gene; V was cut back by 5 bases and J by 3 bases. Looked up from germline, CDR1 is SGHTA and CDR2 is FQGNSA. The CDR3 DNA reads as TGTGCCAGCAGCCCGTCCGGGACTAACTACAATGAGCAGTTCTTC. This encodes CASSPSGTNYNEQFF.

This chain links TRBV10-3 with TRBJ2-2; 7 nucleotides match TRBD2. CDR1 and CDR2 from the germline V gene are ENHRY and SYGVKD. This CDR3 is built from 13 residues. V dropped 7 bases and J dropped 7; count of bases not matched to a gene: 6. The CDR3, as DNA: TGTGCCATCAATGGGGGGGAGGTCGGGGAGCTGTTTTTT. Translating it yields CAINGGEVGELFF.

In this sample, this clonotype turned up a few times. The CDR3 loop is CASSKGLSSGANVLTF. For the CDR3, the DNA is TGTGCCAGCAGCAAAGGGCTGAGCTCTGGGGCCAACGTCCTGACTTTC. The genes are TRBV21-1 and TRBJ2-6. TRBV21-1 has pseudogene status. The CDR3 covers 16 residues.

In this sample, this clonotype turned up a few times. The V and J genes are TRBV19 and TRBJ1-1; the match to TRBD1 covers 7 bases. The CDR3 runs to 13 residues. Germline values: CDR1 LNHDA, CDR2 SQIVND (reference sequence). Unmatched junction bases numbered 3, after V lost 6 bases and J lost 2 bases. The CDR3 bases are TGTGCCAGTAGCGGACAGGATAACACTGAAGCTTTCTTT. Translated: CASSGQDNTEAFF. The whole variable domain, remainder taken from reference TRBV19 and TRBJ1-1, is DGGITQSPKYLFRKEGQNVTLSCEQNLNHDAMYWYRQDPGQGLRLIYYSQIVNDFQKGDIAEGYSVSREKKESFPLTVTSAQKNPTAFYLCASSGQDNTEAFFGQGTRLTVV.

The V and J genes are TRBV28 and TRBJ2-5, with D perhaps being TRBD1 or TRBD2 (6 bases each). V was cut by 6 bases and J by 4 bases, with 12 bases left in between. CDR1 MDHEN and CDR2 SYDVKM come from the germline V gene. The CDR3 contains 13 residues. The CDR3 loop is CASRQGGGETQYF. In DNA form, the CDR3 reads TGTGCCAGCAGACAGGGAGGAGGAGAGACCCAGTACTTC. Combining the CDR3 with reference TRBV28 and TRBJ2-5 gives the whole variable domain DVKVTQSSRYLVKRTGEKVFLECVQDMDHENMFWYRQDPGLGLRLIYFSYDVKMKEKGDIPEGYSVSREKKERFSLILESASTNQTSMYLCASRQGGGETQYFGPGTRLLVL.

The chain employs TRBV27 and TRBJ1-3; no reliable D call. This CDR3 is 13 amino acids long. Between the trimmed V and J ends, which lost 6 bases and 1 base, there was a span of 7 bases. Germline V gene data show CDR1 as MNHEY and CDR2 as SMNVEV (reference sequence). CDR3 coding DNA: TGTGCCAGCAGCTACACTTCTGGAAACACCATATATTTT. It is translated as CASSYTSGNTIYF.

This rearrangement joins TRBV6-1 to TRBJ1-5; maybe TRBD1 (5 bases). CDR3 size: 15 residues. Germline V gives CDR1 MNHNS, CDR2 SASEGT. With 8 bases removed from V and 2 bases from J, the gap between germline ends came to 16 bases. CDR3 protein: CASGTRGKGNQPQHF. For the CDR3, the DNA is TGTGCCAGCGGGACTCGGGGAAAGGGCAATCAGCCCCAGCATTTT.

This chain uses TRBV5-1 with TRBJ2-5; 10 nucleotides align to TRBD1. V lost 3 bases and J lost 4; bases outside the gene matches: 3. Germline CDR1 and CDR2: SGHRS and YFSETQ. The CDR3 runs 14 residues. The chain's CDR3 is CASSYGTGVETQYF. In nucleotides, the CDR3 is TGCGCCAGCAGCTACGGGACAGGGGTAGAGACCCAGTACTTC.

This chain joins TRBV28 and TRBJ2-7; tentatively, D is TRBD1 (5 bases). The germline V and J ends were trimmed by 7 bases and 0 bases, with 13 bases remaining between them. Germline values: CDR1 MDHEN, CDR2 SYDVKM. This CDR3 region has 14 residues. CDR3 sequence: CASIPGRDSYEQYF. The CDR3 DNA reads TGTGCCAGCATTCCAGGCAGGGACTCCTACGAGCAGTACTTC.

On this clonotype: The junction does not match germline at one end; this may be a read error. The CDR3 region is CASSRGRGRETQYF. CDR3 nucleotides: TGTGCTAGCAGCCGGGGGAGGGGCCGTGAGACCCAGTACTTC. This chain connects TRBV7-6 to TRBJ2-5; 7 nucleotides match TRBD2. This CDR3 is built from 14 residues. The germline V gene encodes CDR1 SGHVS and CDR2 FNYEAQ.

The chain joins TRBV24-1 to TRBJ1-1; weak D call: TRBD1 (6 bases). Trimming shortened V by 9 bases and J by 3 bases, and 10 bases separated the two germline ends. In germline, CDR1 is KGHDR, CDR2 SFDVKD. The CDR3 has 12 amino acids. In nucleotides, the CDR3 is TGTGCCACCTGGGGGCAGCACACTGAAGCTTTCTTT. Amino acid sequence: CATWGQHTEAFF.

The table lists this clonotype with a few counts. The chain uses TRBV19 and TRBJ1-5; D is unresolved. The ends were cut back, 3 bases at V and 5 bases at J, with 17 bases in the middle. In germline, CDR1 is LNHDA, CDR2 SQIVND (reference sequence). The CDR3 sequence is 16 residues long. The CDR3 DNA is TGTGCCAGTAGTATTATAGGGTCAGGTGAAGATCAGCCCCAGCATTTT. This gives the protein CASSIIGSGEDQPQHF.

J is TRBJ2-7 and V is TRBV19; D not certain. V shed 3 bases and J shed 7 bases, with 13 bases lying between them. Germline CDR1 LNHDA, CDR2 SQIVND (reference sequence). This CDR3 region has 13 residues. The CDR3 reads CASSIRSAVEQYF. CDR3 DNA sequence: TGTGCCAGTAGTATTAGATCGGCGGTAGAGCAGTACTTC. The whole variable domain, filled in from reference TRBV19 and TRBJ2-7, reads DGGITQSPKYLFRKEGQNVTLSCEQNLNHDAMYWYRQDPGQGLRLIYYSQIVNDFQKGDIAEGYSVSREKKESFPLTVTSAQKNPTAFYLCASSIRSAVEQYFGPGTRLTVT.

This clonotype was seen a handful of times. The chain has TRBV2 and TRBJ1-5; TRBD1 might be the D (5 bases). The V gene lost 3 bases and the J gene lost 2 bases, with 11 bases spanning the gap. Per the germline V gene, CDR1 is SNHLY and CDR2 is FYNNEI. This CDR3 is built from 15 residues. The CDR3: CASSDQGTGNQPQHF. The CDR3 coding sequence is TGTGCCAGCAGTGATCAGGGAACGGGCAATCAGCCCCAGCATTTT.

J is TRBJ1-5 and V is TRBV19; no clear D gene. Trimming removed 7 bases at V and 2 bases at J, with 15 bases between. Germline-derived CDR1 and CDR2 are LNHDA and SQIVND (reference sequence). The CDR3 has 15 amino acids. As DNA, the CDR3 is TGTGCCAGTATCGGTCCCCACCCGGGCAATCAGCCCCAGCATTTT. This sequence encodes CASIGPHPGNQPQHF.

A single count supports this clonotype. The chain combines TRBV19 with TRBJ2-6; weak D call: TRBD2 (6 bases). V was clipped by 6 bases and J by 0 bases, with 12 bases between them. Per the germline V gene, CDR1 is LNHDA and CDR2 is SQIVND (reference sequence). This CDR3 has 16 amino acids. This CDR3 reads CASRKGTLSGANVLTF. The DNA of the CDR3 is TGTGCCAGTAGGAAAGGGACTCTCTCTGGGGCCAACGTCCTGACTTTC.